Following are 25 T cell receptor beta chains from one sample sequenced in a study of T cell responses to AZD1222 COVID-19 vaccine. Only in-frame clones appear in the TCRdb table, and some are missing; sequencing was by immunoSEQ multiplex PCR. Among about 160,000 clones listed, roughly 90% were seen once. The sequencing here drew on peripheral blood, taken on day 0 of AZD1222 vaccination. These receptors were collected from an adult in good health.

The chain has TRBV5-5 and TRBJ2-7; 10 nucleotides agree with TRBD1. V trimming: 3 bases; J trimming: 7 bases; junction bases outside the gene matches: 10. Germline CDR1 and CDR2: SGHKS and YYEKEE (reference sequence). The CDR3 spans 15 residues. The CDR3 protein is CASSWTGQGLGEQYF. Written as DNA, the CDR3 is TGTGCCAGCAGCTGGACGGGACAGGGGTTGGGAGAGCAGTACTTC.

The chain is built from TRBV3-1 (or the pseudogene TRBV3-2) and TRBJ2-2; D gene uncertain. Trimming stripped 2 bases from V and 6 bases from J, with 10 bases between. This CDR3 is built from 14 residues. Germline V gene sequence: CDR1 LGHDT, CDR2 YNNKEL (reference sequence). CDR3 region: CASSQSGSAGELFF. CDR3 nucleotide sequence: TGTGCCAGCAGCCAAAGTGGTTCCGCCGGGGAGCTGTTTTTT.

V gene TRBV9 combines with J gene TRBJ1-2; D is undetermined. The V end was cut by 3 bases, the J end by 7 bases, with 13 bases between. Germline-derived CDR1 and CDR2 are SGDLS and YYNGEE. The CDR3 is 13 residues long. The CDR3 sequence: CASSARTQFGYTF. In DNA, the CDR3 is TGTGCCAGCAGCGCCCGGACGCAATTTGGCTACACCTTC.

The gene calls are TRBV19 and TRBJ1-2, with TRBD1 matching 7 bases. The CDR3 is 13 residues long. The ends lost 5 bases at V and 3 bases at J; junction bases unmatched: 3. Germline loops: CDR1 LNHDA, CDR2 SQIVND (reference sequence). In DNA form, the CDR3 reads TGTGCCAGTAGTGTCACAGGGGACTATGGCTACACCTTC. This gives the protein CASSVTGDYGYTF.

The chain recombines TRBV23-1 with TRBJ2-7; TRBD1 matches 7 bases. TRBV23-1 is placed among ORFs of uncertain function. V dropped 6 bases and J dropped 0; count of bases not matched to a gene: 2. This CDR3 comprises 13 residues. CDR3 DNA sequence: TGCGCCAGCAGCCCAGGGGGCTCCTACGAGCAGTACTTC. Amino acids: CASSPGGSYEQYF.

This sequence joins TRBV6-5 and TRBJ1-2; TRBD1 might be the D (5 bases). The length of the CDR3 is 15 residues. Germline lookup yields CDR1 MNHEY and CDR2 SVGAGI. The V and J ends lost 2 bases and 1 base respectively, with 11 bases between them. DNA of the CDR3: TGTGCCAGCAGTTACAGGGGAGGGTTTAACTATGGCTACACCTTC. Protein: CASSYRGGFNYGYTF.

This clone was detected only once. The chain joins TRBV27 to TRBJ2-1, with a tentative D call TRBD2 (6 bases). CDR1 is MNHEY, CDR2 SMNVEV, per germline (reference sequence). This CDR3 is built from 15 residues. V lost 4 bases to trimming and J lost 10 bases, with 20 bases between them. Here the CDR3 reads CASSSPIRDSKEQFF. The CDR3 region has the DNA TGTGCCAGCAGTTCACCCATTCGGGACTCAAAAGAGCAGTTCTTC.

The chain employs TRBV5-1 and TRBJ1-2; possibly TRBD1 for D (5 bases). CDR3 length: 15 residues. Germline V lookup: CDR1 SGHRS, CDR2 YFSETQ. V was pared by 3 bases and J by 1 base, with 13 bases between. This CDR3 reads CASSYVGAFNYGYTF. The CDR3 DNA sequence: TGCGCCAGCAGCTATGTAGGGGCTTTTAACTATGGCTACACCTTC.

This clone was detected a few times. This rearrangement joins TRBV9 to TRBJ1-4; 9 nucleotides line up with TRBD1. CDR1 is SGDLS and CDR2 is YYNGEE in the germline V gene. After removal of 3 bases from V and 7 bases from J, the junction contained 10 bases not matched to a gene. The CDR3 sequence is 16 residues long. CDR3 coding DNA: TGTGCCAGCAGCGCGCCCACAGGGGGCAATCGTGAAAAACTGTTTTTT. This encodes CASSAPTGGNREKLFF.

For the CDR3, the DNA is TGTGCCAGCAGTTATACGGGCAACTATGGCTACACCTTC. It specifies CASSYTGNYGYTF. The V and J genes are TRBV6-2 or TRBV6-3 and TRBJ1-2, with no clear D. Trimming took 3 bases from V and 2 from J, leaving 7 bases between them. Germline CDR1 MNHEY, CDR2 SVGEGT. The CDR3 is 13 residues long.

This clone was observed once. J is TRBJ1-2 and V is TRBV28; D not certain. CDR1 and CDR2 from the germline V gene are MDHEN and SYDVKM. V lost 8 bases, J lost 2 bases, and 6 bases lay in between. CDR3 length equals 11 residues. CDR3 DNA sequence: TGTGCCAGCGGGGTCAACTATGGCTACACCTTC. Residues: CASGVNYGYTF.

The chain combines TRBV6-1 with TRBJ1-5, with a weak D call TRBD1 (5 bases). Germline CDR1 and CDR2: MNHNS and SASEGT. The CDR3 sequence is 13 residues long. V was trimmed by 2 bases and J by 7 bases, leaving 9 bases between them. The CDR3 here is CASSEWWGQPQHF. CDR3 sequence (DNA): TGTGCCAGCAGTGAATGGTGGGGCCAGCCCCAGCATTTT.

The gene calls are TRBV4-1 and TRBJ2-2, with D uncertain. Germline V lookup: CDR1 MGHRA, CDR2 YSYEKL. V lost 4 bases to trimming and J lost 5 bases, with 11 bases between them. The CDR3 spans 14 residues. The CDR3 sequence is CASSLTIRTGELFF. CDR3 bases: TGCGCCAGCAGCCTGACAATACGTACCGGGGAGCTGTTTTTT.

This clone was detected only once. This rearrangement joins TRBV15 to TRBJ1-2; maybe TRBD1 (5 bases). The CDR3 covers 15 residues. In germline, CDR1 is LNHNV, CDR2 YYDKDF (reference sequence). Between the trimmed V and J ends, which lost 1 base and 4 bases, there was a span of 13 bases. This CDR3 is CATSRVSRGTYGYTF. Here the CDR3 DNA reads TGTGCCACCAGCAGAGTTTCCCGAGGGACCTATGGCTACACCTTC.

The chain employs TRBV5-1 and TRBJ2-1; D is undetermined. V gave up 1 base and J gave up 7 bases, with 12 bases separating them. The CDR3 runs to 14 residues. The germline CDR1 and CDR2 sequences are SGHRS and YFSETQ. The CDR3 nucleotides read TGCGCCAGCAGCTTGCTCGTTTCCCCGAATGAGCAGTTCTTC. Translation: CASSLLVSPNEQFF.

This clone was seen a single time. The chain links TRBV2 to TRBJ1-2; D is undetermined. Trimming took 8 bases from V and 3 from J, leaving 13 bases between them. The CDR3 length is 13 residues. Looked up from germline, CDR1 is SNHLY and CDR2 is FYNNEI. The CDR3 DNA is TGTGCCAGCCTTGTCAGGAGGGACTATGGCTACACCTTC. This sequence encodes CASLVRRDYGYTF.

The rearrangement links TRBV6-2 or TRBV6-3 to TRBJ1-1, with TRBD1 matching over 7 bases. V lost 0 bases to trimming and J lost 5 bases; unmatched junction nucleotides: 6. Per germline, CDR1 MNHEY and CDR2 SVGEGT. The CDR3 length is 15 residues. The CDR3 is CASSYSPGGGTEAFF. The CDR3 DNA sequence: TGTGCCAGCAGTTACTCTCCAGGGGGAGGGACTGAAGCTTTCTTT.

The chain is built from TRBV5-4 and TRBJ2-7; either TRBD1 or TRBD2 may supply D (6 bases each). Germline CDR1 and CDR2: SGHNT and YYREEE (reference sequence). The CDR3 has 15 residues. V gave up 1 base and J gave up 2 bases, with 13 bases separating them. The CDR3 region is CASSLFRGHTYEQYF. CDR3 nucleotide sequence: TGTGCCAGCAGCTTGTTTCGGGGGCATACCTACGAGCAGTACTTC.

V is TRBV6-5 and J is TRBJ2-1, with 7 bases matching TRBD2. The CDR3 extends over 13 amino acids. V was pared by 6 bases and J by 7 bases, with 6 bases of the junction left unmatched. CDR1 is MNHEY and CDR2 is SVGAGI in the germline V gene. CDR3 in DNA: TGTGCCAGCAGGGCGGGAGCAGGGAATGAGCAGTTCTTC. Amino acid sequence: CASRAGAGNEQFF.

The V call is TRBV19, the J call TRBJ1-2; D gene unclear. Germline assignment: CDR1 LNHDA and CDR2 SQIVND (reference sequence). Trimming cost V 3 bases and J 3 bases, with 17 bases left between them. This CDR3 has 16 amino acids. The CDR3 DNA reads TGTGCCAGTAGTATCAACCCGAGGGTAGAGGACTATGGCTACACCTTC. Translated, it gives CASSINPRVEDYGYTF.

The genes are TRBV19 and TRBJ1-5; the D gene is possibly TRBD1 (5 bases). Germline CDR1 is LNHDA and CDR2 is SQIVND (reference sequence). The ends were cut back, 4 bases at V and 4 bases at J, with 11 bases in the middle. The CDR3 covers 14 residues. The CDR3 nucleotides read TGTGCCAGTAGTACCAACAGGAGGAATCAGCCCCAGCATTTT. It codes for CASSTNRRNQPQHF.

This chain connects TRBV11-3 to TRBJ2-7; no clear D gene. V was clipped by 5 bases and J by 2 bases, with 19 bases between them. In germline, CDR1 is SGHNT, CDR2 YENEEA. This CDR3 region has 16 residues. CDR3 protein: CASSPWVSAVAYEQYF. The CDR3 nucleotides are TGTGCCAGCAGCCCTTGGGTATCGGCTGTGGCCTACGAGCAGTACTTC.

The chain recombines TRBV30 with TRBJ2-2; D gene ambiguous. The CDR3 spans 12 residues. CDR1 and CDR2 from the germline V gene are GTSNPN and SVGIG (reference sequence). Trimming cost V 3 bases and J 3 bases, with 5 bases left between them. The CDR3 nucleotides read TGTGCCTGGAGACCGGACACCGGGGAGCTGTTTTTT. This gives the protein CAWRPDTGELFF. Variable domain in full (rest from reference TRBV30 and TRBJ2-2): SQTIHQWPATLVQPVGSPLSLECTVEGTSNPNLYWYRQAAGRGLQLLFYSVGIGQISSEVPQNLSASRPQDRQFILSSKKLLLSDSGFYLCAWRPDTGELFFGEGSRLTVL.

The chain employs TRBV7-3 and TRBJ2-7; D unclear. The CDR3 extends over 13 amino acids. In germline, CDR1 is SGHTA, CDR2 FQGTGA. V was pared by 2 bases and J by 5 bases, with 10 bases between. CDR3 bases: TGTGCCAGCAGCTTAGGCCTTGGGGACGAGCAGTACTTC. Its protein product is CASSLGLGDEQYF.

The V gene is TRBV28, the J gene TRBJ2-7; TRBD1 aligns across 7 bases. The CDR3 consists of 16 residues. Germline assignment: CDR1 MDHEN and CDR2 SYDVKM. Unmatched junction bases numbered 12, after V lost 7 bases and J lost 0 bases. The CDR3 here is CASTKGGAASSYEQYF. The CDR3 bases are TGTGCCAGCACTAAAGGGGGCGCTGCTAGCTCCTACGAGCAGTACTTC.